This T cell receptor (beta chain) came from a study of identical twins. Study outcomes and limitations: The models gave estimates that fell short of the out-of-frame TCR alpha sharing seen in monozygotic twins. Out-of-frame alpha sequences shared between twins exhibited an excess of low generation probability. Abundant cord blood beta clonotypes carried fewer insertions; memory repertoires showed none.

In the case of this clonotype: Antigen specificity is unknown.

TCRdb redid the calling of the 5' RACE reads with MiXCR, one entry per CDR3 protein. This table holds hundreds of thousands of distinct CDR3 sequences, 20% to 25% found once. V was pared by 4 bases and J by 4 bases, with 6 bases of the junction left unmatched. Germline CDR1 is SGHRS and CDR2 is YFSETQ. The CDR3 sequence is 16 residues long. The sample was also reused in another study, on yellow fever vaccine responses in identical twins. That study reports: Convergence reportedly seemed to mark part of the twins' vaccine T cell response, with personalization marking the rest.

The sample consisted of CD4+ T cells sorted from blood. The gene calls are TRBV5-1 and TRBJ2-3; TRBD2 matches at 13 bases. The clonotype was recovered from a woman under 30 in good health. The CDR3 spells CASSLLAGGFADTQYF. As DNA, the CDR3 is TGCGCCAGCAGCCTACTAGCGGGAGGGTTTGCAGATACGCAGTATTTT.